This T cell receptor (beta chain) derives from a study of PD-L1 blockade in urothelial cancer. Study context: Males with bladder-origin urothelial cancer constituted about 90% of the roughly 30 patients. Typically, measured as a median, blood samples had 130,000 to 150,000 T cells. General observations from the study: Having blood TCR clonality under the median before treatment predicted better survival.

The CDR3 totals 16 residues. From germline, CDR1 is LNHDA and CDR2 SQIVND (reference sequence). Trimming at V came to 5 bases and at J to 2 bases, leaving 10 bases not matched to a gene. In regard to this clone: What it binds is not known.

Each PCR had synthetic TCR analog templates added to it as a spike-in. Measured with immunoSEQ multiplex PCR; TCRdb has only the in-frame clones, and not every one. This table holds 42,000 or so clones, 82% found once. Time point: peripheral blood 6 weeks after treatment start. Sequences were derived from PBMCs, sampled around atezolizumab (anti-PD-L1) treatment. The J gene is TRBJ2-7, the V gene TRBV19; TRBD1 aligns across 9 bases. The receptor's source is a man in his sixties with urothelial cancer. The DNA for the CDR3 is TGTGCCAGTAGTTCGCGACCGGGACAGGGAACCTACGAGCAGTACTTC. It yields the protein CASSSRPGQGTYEQYF.